The rows below give T cell receptor beta chains drawn from one sample of a study of cytomegalovirus exposure and HLA in healthy donors. Clones were sequenced by immunoSEQ multiplex PCR, and TCRdb holds only the in-frame ones, with some missing. The data contain around 270,000 clones, roughly 80% of them singletons. Sequenced material: PBMCs. The source of these receptors is a girl aged 2 to 10 in good health and CMV-seronegative. CDR3s include the opening cysteine and the closing phenylalanine or tryptophan. Fields, in order: CDR3 protein, V gene.

CDR3 protein: CASSAGTGQYEQYF
V gene: TRBV19

CDR3 protein: CASGADSYEQYF
V gene: TRBV27

CDR3 protein: CASRRDRGRQFF
V gene: TRBV2

CDR3 protein: CASSLAPGRAENNEQFF
V gene: TRBV7-2

CDR3 protein: CAWSVTGTQYF
V gene: TRBV30

CDR3 protein: CASSLGTSGQETQYF
V gene: TRBV6-5

CDR3 protein: CASSGENNRYTDTQYF
V gene: TRBV6-1

CDR3 protein: CASREGPNYGYTF
V gene: TRBV6-1

CDR3 protein: CASSLWGQGSYNEQFF
V gene: TRBV5-1

CDR3 protein: CAISDSQTRYEQYF
V gene: TRBV10-3

CDR3 protein: CASRRRETAYEQYF
V gene: TRBV28

CDR3 protein: CASSPQRDTEAFF
V gene: TRBV5-4

CDR3 protein: CASSVDRDRCF
V gene: TRBV9

CDR3 protein: CASSHAGQGYEQYF
V gene: TRBV27

CDR3 protein: CASSMASGTYEQYF
V gene: TRBV5-1

CDR3 protein: CASAAGNTDTQYF
V gene: TRBV7-6

CDR3 protein: CASSYTGTDSYEQYF
V gene: TRBV6-5

CDR3 protein: CASSLLSPEYEQYF
V gene: TRBV27

CDR3 protein: CASSMFSSSYEQYF
V gene: TRBV19

CDR3 protein: CASSYSGLFQETQYF
V gene: TRBV6-5

CDR3 protein: CASSEANRLAYSLSYNEQFF
V gene: TRBV6-1

CDR3 protein: CASSVVRQGYTEAFF
V gene: TRBV9

CDR3 protein: CASGHKLTDTQYF
V gene: TRBV27

CDR3 protein: CASGREKLFF
V gene: TRBV28

CDR3 protein: CASTLAEGVRPYEQYF
V gene: TRBV11-2

CDR3 protein: CASSLRAGAREQYF
V gene: TRBV7-7

CDR3 protein: CSSSFPRLAGPGADYEQYF
V gene: TRBV7-9

CDR3 protein: CASSLRPGGRSYEQYF
V gene: TRBV27

CDR3 protein: CASSSPKLAGWSYNEQFF
V gene: TRBV28

CDR3 protein: CASSQRTSGDNEQFF
V gene: TRBV4-1

CDR3 protein: CASSLAQGLLYEQYF
V gene: TRBV7-2

CDR3 protein: CASTVDLMNTEAFF
V gene: TRBV6-6

CDR3 protein: CASSLNPGHLEAFF
V gene: TRBV7-3

CDR3 protein: CASSYEDSSYEQYF
V gene: TRBV6-5

CDR3 protein: CASSLGVGEIYYEQYF
V gene: TRBV6-6

CDR3 protein: CASGHGYTF
V gene: TRBV6-1

CDR3 protein: CASIRRDRAGNEQFF
V gene: TRBV7-9

CDR3 protein: CASSYRDRGTEFF
V gene: TRBV6-5

CDR3 protein: CAISESLYQETQYF
V gene: TRBV10-3

CDR3 protein: CADRGLAGHAGDEQFF
V gene: TRBV11-2

CDR3 protein: CAWSVPGQANDEKLFF
V gene: TRBV30

CDR3 protein: CASSLEAHSAYEQYF
V gene: TRBV11-2

CDR3 protein: CASSLGREELFF
V gene: TRBV7-2

CDR3 protein: CAIRTSGSRGEQFF
V gene: TRBV10-3

CDR3 protein: CASSQVGAGELFF
V gene: TRBV4-1

CDR3 protein: CASSVGTGDFNQPQHF
V gene: TRBV9

CDR3 protein: CASSPASGAYNEQFF
V gene: TRBV13

CDR3 protein: CASSSPGLASGELFF
V gene: TRBV27

CDR3 protein: CSVEVLEYTEAFF
V gene: TRBV29-1

CDR3 protein: CASSEVGGLAGSEQYF
V gene: TRBV6-1

CDR3 protein: CASSRDRASTDTQYF
V gene: TRBV5-4

CDR3 protein: CASSWAGLALNEQYF
V gene: TRBV5-1

CDR3 protein: CASSSPGLVGIRQYF
V gene: TRBV28